This T cell receptor (beta chain) was retrieved from a study of OX40 agonist ivuxolimab in advanced cancers. The wider study: Hepatocellular carcinoma, melanoma, renal cell or head and neck cancer was diagnosed in the dose-escalation patients. Prior anti-PD-1, anti-PD-L1 or anti-CTLA-4 therapy was allowed; approximately 40% had some.

Findings of the study overall: What antigens the expanded peripheral T cells recognized was never established.

As regards this clone: Its antigen is unidentified.

The length of the CDR3 is 15 residues. V gave up 2 bases and J gave up 2 bases; unmatched junction bases: 1. In germline, CDR1 is MNHNS, CDR2 SASEGT. Libraries were prepared by immunoSEQ multiplex PCR; TCRdb keeps only in-frame clonotypes and omits some of them. The sample lists 50,000 to 75,000 clones, around 86% occurring once. The receptor's source is an adult with an advanced solid tumor such as melanoma, head and neck, liver or kidney cancer. This sample comprised CD4+ or CD8+ T cells sorted from blood, obtained in a trial of the OX40 agonist ivuxolimab. The V and J genes are TRBV6-1 and TRBJ2-3; 10 nucleotides align to TRBD2. The CDR3 DNA reads as TGTGCCAGCAGTGAACTAGCGGGAGTCACAGATACGCAGTATTTT. It is translated as CASSELAGVTDTQYF.